A single sample gave rise to the 18 T cell receptor beta chains below, sequenced in a study of OX40 agonist ivuxolimab in advanced cancers. Profiling relied on immunoSEQ multiplex PCR, and the TCRdb table lists in-frame clones only, not all of them. Of about 64,000 clones listed, 91% are singletons. This material consisted of CD4+ or CD8+ T cells sorted from blood, taken in a trial of the OX40 agonist ivuxolimab. These receptors originate from an adult with an advanced solid tumor such as melanoma, head and neck, liver or kidney cancer.

This clone was seen only a few times. This chain uses TRBV27 with TRBJ2-7, with D possibly being TRBD2 (5 bases). The germline CDR1 and CDR2 sequences are MNHEY and SMNVEV (reference sequence). The length of the CDR3 is 14 residues. Between the trimmed V and J ends, which lost 5 bases and 6 bases, there was a span of 17 bases. Here the CDR3 reads CASSVRELRSEQYF. In DNA, the CDR3 is TGTGCCAGCAGTGTCCGGGAACTAAGGAGCGAGCAGTACTTC.

The genes are TRBV12-5 and TRBJ2-7; D not resolved. Trimming cost V 7 bases and J 6 bases, with 13 bases left between them. Germline CDR1 LGHNT, CDR2 FRNRAP. The CDR3 loop spans 12 amino acids. CDR3 in amino acids: CASASPPSEQYF. In nucleotides, the CDR3 is TGTGCTAGTGCCTCCCCCCCCTCCGAGCAGTACTTC.

The chain is built from TRBV19 and TRBJ1-5; the D gene is possibly TRBD1 (5 bases). Germline CDR1 is LNHDA and CDR2 is SQIVND (reference sequence). The V end lost 5 bases, the J end lost 0 bases, and 11 bases lay between the germline ends. CDR3 size: 15 residues. CDR3 region: CASSARGGSNQPQHF. DNA for the CDR3: TGTGCCAGTAGTGCCCGGGGGGGTAGCAATCAGCCCCAGCATTTT.

The chain employs TRBV29-1 and TRBJ2-7, with 7 bases that match TRBD1. The trim removed 2 bases at V and 2 bases at J, leaving 6 bases unmatched. Germline V gene data show CDR1 as SQVTM and CDR2 as ANQGSEA. The CDR3 extends over 14 amino acids. The DNA of the CDR3 is TGCAGCGTTGAACTGACGACAGGGCCCTACGAGCAGTACTTC. It yields the protein CSVELTTGPYEQYF.

CDR3 region: CASSFSGRFSDTQYF. DNA for the CDR3: TGTGCCAGCAGCTTTAGCGGGAGGTTCTCAGATACGCAGTATTTT. This chain links TRBV5-6 with TRBJ2-3; 10 nucleotides line up with TRBD2. The V segment lost 2 bases and the J segment 4 bases; nucleotides outside the gene matches: 4. The CDR3 consists of 15 residues. From germline, CDR1 is SGHDT and CDR2 YYEEEE. The full variable domain, its missing parts supplied by reference TRBV5-6 and TRBJ2-3, is DAGVTQSPTHLIKTRGQQVTLRCSPKSGHDTVSWYQQALGQGPQFIFQYYEEEERQRGNFPDRFSGHQFPNYSSELNVNALLLGDSALYLCASSFSGRFSDTQYFGPGTRLTVL.

A word on this clone: The sample carries other DNA sequences with the same CDR3. The genes are TRBV11-2 and TRBJ2-5; D is unresolved. The length of the CDR3 is 11 residues. Trimming removed 1 base from V and 5 bases from J, with 2 bases in between. Looked up from germline, CDR1 is SGHAT and CDR2 is FQNNGV. The CDR3 is CASSLVETQYF. The CDR3 DNA follows: TGTGCCAGCAGCTTAGTTGAGACCCAGTACTTC. Combining the CDR3 with reference TRBV11-2 and TRBJ2-5 gives the whole variable domain EAGVAQSPRYKIIEKRQSVAFWCNPISGHATLYWYQQILGQGPKLLIQFQNNGVVDDSQLPKDRFSAERLKGVDSTLKIQPAKLEDSAVYLCASSLVETQYFGPGTRLLVL.

The chain has TRBV28 and TRBJ1-1, with D uncertain. The CDR3 covers 13 residues. The germline V gene encodes CDR1 MDHEN and CDR2 SYDVKM. V was clipped by 7 bases and J by 1 base, with 10 bases between them. The CDR3 protein is CASTSYGNTEAFF. The CDR3 DNA reads TGTGCCAGCACCTCCTACGGGAACACTGAAGCTTTCTTT.

The chain couples TRBV6-1 to TRBJ2-3; 12 bases match TRBD1. The CDR3 spans 14 residues. V lost 11 bases, J lost 9 bases, and 12 bases stayed unmatched. In germline, CDR1 is MNHNS, CDR2 SASEGT. The DNA of the CDR3 is TGTGCCTGCTGGCCGGGACAGGGGGCGCGGACGCAGTATTTT. Translated, it gives CACWPGQGARTQYF.

This sequence joins TRBV2 and TRBJ1-2; weak D call: TRBD1 (6 bases). Trimming took off 3 bases at V and 3 bases at J, with 8 bases between the two ends. CDR1 SNHLY and CDR2 FYNNEI come from the germline V gene. CDR3 length: 13 residues. The CDR3 nucleotides read TGTGCCAGCAGTGAGGGGGCCCACTATGGCTACACCTTC. Translated: CASSEGAHYGYTF.

This chain links TRBV6-1 with TRBJ2-7, with 9 bases matching TRBD2. The V gene end was trimmed by 3 bases and the J gene end by 6 bases; junction bases not matched to a gene: 6. In germline, CDR1 is MNHNS, CDR2 SASEGT. The CDR3 totals 14 residues. The CDR3 DNA reads as TGTGCCAGCAGTGAGAGACTAGCGGCGACCGAGCAGTACTTC. Its protein is CASSERLAATEQYF.

J is TRBJ1-1 and V is TRBV19; D perhaps matches TRBD1 (6 bases). Germline V gene sequence: CDR1 LNHDA, CDR2 SQIVND (reference sequence). The ends were cut back, 7 bases at V and 4 bases at J, with 19 bases in the middle. The CDR3 consists of 15 residues. The CDR3 reads CASTVGGGRGTEAFF. CDR3 bases: TGTGCCAGTACCGTTGGCGGGGGCCGGGGCACTGAAGCTTTCTTT.

V usage is TRBV19 and J usage is TRBJ1-5; 7 positions agree with TRBD1. Losses at the gene ends were 3 bases for V and 4 bases for J; bases not matched to a gene: 3. CDR1 is LNHDA, CDR2 SQIVND, per germline (reference sequence). This CDR3 spans 14 amino acids. In DNA, the CDR3 is TGTGCCAGTAGTATCAGGGACAGTAATCAGCCCCAGCATTTT. Its translation: CASSIRDSNQPQHF.

This clone has a single count. The chain has TRBV11-2 and TRBJ1-2, with a weak D call TRBD1 (6 bases). V was clipped by 3 bases and J by 3 bases, with 11 bases between them. The CDR3 has 14 residues. CDR1 SGHAT and CDR2 FQNNGV come from the germline V gene. This CDR3 reads CASSFGQTHYGYTF. CDR3 coding DNA: TGTGCCAGCAGCTTCGGACAGACCCACTATGGCTACACCTTC. Full variable domain (remainder filled in from reference TRBV11-2 and TRBJ1-2): EAGVAQSPRYKIIEKRQSVAFWCNPISGHATLYWYQQILGQGPKLLIQFQNNGVVDDSQLPKDRFSAERLKGVDSTLKIQPAKLEDSAVYLCASSFGQTHYGYTFGSGTRLTVV.

The J gene is TRBJ2-7, the V gene TRBV5-4; TRBD2 matches at 14 bases. The CDR3 extends over 15 amino acids. Germline CDR1 is SGHNT and CDR2 is YYREEE (reference sequence). V was pared by 4 bases and J by 8 bases, with 8 bases of the junction left unmatched. CDR3 amino acids: CASSQGTSGGIKQYF. The CDR3 bases are TGTGCCAGCAGCCAGGGGACTAGCGGGGGAATCAAGCAGTACTTC.

This chain connects TRBV12-5 to TRBJ1-1; D is perhaps TRBD1 (5 bases). Germline V lookup: CDR1 LGHNT, CDR2 FRNRAP. This CDR3 is built from 16 residues. Trimming took 5 bases from V and 1 from J, leaving 17 bases between them. DNA for the CDR3: TGTGCTAGTGGTCTCGCCGCCGGGACGGGGAACACTGAAGCTTTCTTT. This codes for CASGLAAGTGNTEAFF. The full variable domain, its missing parts supplied by reference TRBV12-5 and TRBJ1-1, is DARVTQTPRHKVTEMGQEVTMRCQPILGHNTVFWYRQTMMQGLELLAYFRNRAPLDDSGMPKDRFSAEMPDATLATLKIQPSEPRDSAVYFCASGLAAGTGNTEAFFGQGTRLTVV.

This clone was detected once. V usage is TRBV6-6 and J usage is TRBJ2-1; tentative D call: TRBD2 (5 bases). The CDR3 has 15 residues. CDR1 MNHNY and CDR2 SVGAGI come from the germline V gene (reference sequence). V lost 5 bases, J lost 5 bases, and 16 bases lay in between. CDR3 sequence: CASSLRPQRHNEQFF. DNA of the CDR3: TGTGCCAGCAGTCTCCGCCCCCAGCGGCACAATGAGCAGTTCTTC.

The chain combines TRBV5-1 with TRBJ2-5, with 9 bases fitting TRBD1. V gave up 0 bases and J gave up 9 bases; unmatched junction bases: 15. The CDR3 covers 17 residues. Germline V CDR1 and CDR2: SGHRS, YFSETQ. The CDR3 loop is CASSLETGGLSPTAQYF. The CDR3 DNA sequence: TGCGCCAGCAGCTTGGAAACAGGGGGCCTGTCCCCCACAGCCCAGTACTTC.

This clone was seen once. The chain has TRBV15 and TRBJ2-1; D may be TRBD2 (6 bases). The germline V gene has CDR1 LNHNV and CDR2 YYDKDF (reference sequence). The V gene lost 5 bases and the J gene lost 0 bases, with 23 bases spanning the gap. This CDR3 contains 19 residues. Here the CDR3 DNA reads TGTGCCACCAGCGGACGAGGACTTAGCGGCACTAGCTCCTACAATGAGCAGTTCTTC. The encoded protein is CATSGRGLSGTSSYNEQFF.